This T cell receptor beta chain was identified during a study of early T cells in non-severe SARS-CoV-2 infection. Study-wide background: Bulk RNA from unsorted whole blood was sequenced; chains were unpaired.

Attachment of unique molecular identifiers to individual cDNA molecules was performed. Using its own MiXCR run on the 5' RACE reads, TCRdb lists one record per CDR3 protein. The sample yields 40,000 to 60,000 distinct CDR3 sequences, around 6.5% seen once. This clonotype was detected many times. Germline values: CDR1 LNHDA, CDR2 SQIVND (reference sequence). The CDR3 runs to 14 residues. V lost 5 bases, J lost 0 bases, and 11 bases lay in between. This receptor was obtained from an adult who was a healthcare worker with PCR-confirmed SARS-CoV-2 infection or an uninfected control (not recorded which). The chain uses TRBV19 and TRBJ2-7; the D gene is possibly TRBD2 (5 bases). The specimen comprised whole blood, sampled at baseline. The CDR3 coding sequence is TGTGCCAGTAGTCCCCGGGGAGTCTCCTACGAGCAGTACTTC. Protein sequence: CASSPRGVSYEQYF.